This T cell receptor beta chain emerged from a study of OX40 agonist ivuxolimab in advanced cancers. Broader study findings: Nonresponders, in some cases, also had low normalized T-cell clonal expansion.

To note about this clone: Its specificity is not known.

Sequenced by immunoSEQ multiplex PCR; TCRdb stores in-frame clones only, minus some. The data contain some 17,000 clones, 75% to 90% of them seen just once; the ten biggest clones take up about 20%. Germline lookup yields CDR1 LNHDA and CDR2 SQIVND (reference sequence). V gave up 3 bases and J gave up 3 bases, with 3 bases separating them. The CDR3 is 12 amino acids. The receptor was isolated from an adult with an advanced solid tumor such as melanoma, head and neck, liver or kidney cancer. Sequenced material: CD4+ or CD8+ T cells sorted from blood, taken in a trial of the OX40 agonist ivuxolimab. The chain uses TRBV19 and TRBJ2-1; D not resolved. CDR3 sequence: CASSILYNEQFF. For the CDR3, the DNA is TGTGCCAGTAGTATTCTCTACAATGAGCAGTTCTTC.